This is a list of T cell receptor beta chains from one sample in a study of control samples from healthy donors and cancer patients. TCRdb keeps only in-frame clones here, not all; method: immunoSEQ multiplex PCR. The sample includes 150,000 or so clones, approximately 93% of them seen just once. The sample taken for sequencing was blood. These receptors were collected from a man aged 18 to 30 in good health. Both conserved end residues are part of each CDR3. D genes are given only for firm matches. Expanded clones get a size class; other rows say once, few or many, or leave the size out.

TRBJ1-3	TRBV4-2	-	-	CASSQGTAGNTIYF	TGTGCCAGCAGCCAGGGGACGGCCGGAAACACCATATATTTT
TRBJ1-2	TRBV4-2	-	-	CASSQDRGESYTF	TGTGCCAGCAGCCAAGATCGCGGTGAAAGCTACACCTTC
TRBJ2-3	TRBV5-1	TRBD1	-	CASSYGTGLTDTQYF	TGCGCCAGCAGCTACGGGACAGGACTCACAGATACGCAGTATTTT
TRBJ1-2	TRBV2	-	-	CAEEGVGYTF	TGTGCCGAAGAGGGAGTGGGCTACACCTTC
TRBJ1-1	TRBV15	-	-	CATSTNRNLVSIF	TGTGCCACCAGCACTAACCGAAACCTTGTATCCATCTTT
TRBJ1-5	TRBV28	TRBD1	-	CASSTGTGGNQPQHF	TGTGCCAGCAGTACCGGGACAGGGGGCAATCAGCCCCAGCATTTT
TRBJ2-7	TRBV14	TRBD1	-	CASSQELTGVDEQYF	TGTGCCAGCAGCCAAGAATTAACAGGGGTTGACGAGCAGTACTTC
TRBJ1-3	TRBV19	-	once	CASSIVGWGTGNTIYF	TGTGCCAGTAGTATAGTCGGATGGGGAACTGGAAACACCATATATTTT
TRBJ2-5	TRBV30	-	-	CAWGHNREQETQYF	TGTGCCTGGGGGCATAACAGGGAACAAGAGACCCAGTACTTC
TRBJ2-1	TRBV9	TRBD2	-	CASSVQIGTSGNNEQFF	TGTGCCAGCAGCGTACAAATCGGGACTAGCGGAAACAATGAGCAGTTCTTC
TRBJ2-7	TRBV7-8	TRBD2	-	CASSRSGSGDEQYF	TGTGCCAGCAGCCGTAGCGGGAGTGGCGACGAGCAGTACTTC
TRBJ1-5	TRBV28	-	-	CASSPQTGVNQPQHF	TGTGCCAGCAGCCCGCAAACCGGGGTAAATCAGCCCCAGCATTTT
TRBJ1-2	TRBV7-9	-	-	CASSFQIRGHGYTF	TGTGCCAGCAGCTTCCAGATTCGAGGGCACGGCTACACCTTC
TRBJ2-1	TRBV5-6	TRBD2	-	CASSSSGTSGDYEQFF	TGTGCCAGCAGCTCTTCCGGGACTAGCGGGGATTATGAGCAGTTCTTC
TRBJ2-5	TRBV4-2	TRBD2	-	CASSQAGSGGTKETQYF	TGTGCCAGCAGCCAAGCAGGGAGCGGGGGGACTAAAGAGACCCAGTACTTC
TRBJ1-2	TRBV6-1	-	-	CASSELGPYGYTF	TGTGCCAGCAGTGAGCTTGGACCGTATGGCTACACCTTC
TRBJ2-3	TRBV21-1	-	-	CASSARDNNTDTQYF	TGTGCCAGCAGCGCCCGGGACAACAACACAGATACGCAGTATTTT
TRBJ2-2	TRBV13	TRBD1	-	CASSLFGTGYTGELFF	TGTGCCAGCAGCTTATTCGGGACAGGATACACCGGGGAGCTGTTTTTT
TRBJ1-1	TRBV6-5	-	-	CASSPLLSNTEAFF	TGTGCCAGCAGTCCCCTCCTCTCGAACACTGAAGCTTTCTTT
TRBJ1-1	TRBV20-1	-	few	CSARTSVAFF	TGCAGTGCTAGAACATCGGTCGCTTTCTTT